A selection of T cell receptor beta chains follows, all from one sample in a study of a mutant IDH1 vaccine in newly diagnosed glioma. Produced via immunoSEQ multiplex PCR; TCRdb's table is partial and in-frame only. Of about 88,000 clones in the sample, around 80% were seen once. This specimen was PBMCs, taken from a glioma patient treated with radiotherapy, temozolomide or both. Receptor source: a man aged 35 to 55 with glioma. Some clones in this sample may be carry-over from other donors' samples. Both conserved end residues are part of each CDR3. A D gene is named only where the DNA matches it firmly. Size is stated for part of the rows, as once, few or many counts, or as a class when the clone is expanded.

TRBD1	.	TRBV6-5	TRBJ1-6	TGTGCCAGCAGTCAATCAGGGGGCTGGTCACCCCTCCACTTT	CASSQSGGWSPLHF
TRBD1	.	TRBV2	TRBJ1-4	TGTGCCAGCAGTGGACAGGGGGGGGAAAAACTGTTTTTT	CASSGQGGEKLFF
.	.	TRBV7-3	TRBJ2-1	TGTGCCAGCAGCTTAACTCCAGACTCCTACAATGAGCAGTTCTTC	CASSLTPDSYNEQFF
.	few	TRBV6-4	TRBJ2-2	TGTGCCAGCAGTGACAGGGCGAGAAACACCGGGGAGCTGTTTTTT	CASSDRARNTGELFF
.	.	TRBV7-6	TRBJ2-7	TGTGCCAGCAGCTCTTTTCGGGCGGGTGGGGGCGGCGAGCAGTACTTC	CASSSFRAGGGGEQYF
.	.	TRBV4-2	TRBJ2-2	TGTGCCAGCAGCCAAGAGCGAGCGGACACCGGGGAGCTGTTTTTT	CASSQERADTGELFF
.	.	TRBV19	TRBJ1-4	TGTGCCAGTAGTGAACAGGGTCTGTCTAATGAAAAACTGTTTTTT	CASSEQGLSNEKLFF
TRBD1	.	TRBV2	TRBJ1-2	TGTGCCAGCAGCCTCGGGACAGGAGCCCCGGACACCTTC	CASSLGTGAPDTF
.	.	TRBV19	TRBJ2-5	TGTGCCAGTAGAATCAGGGGCGAAGAGACCCAGTACTTC	CASRIRGEETQYF
TRBD1	.	TRBV30	TRBJ2-5	TGTGCCTGGAGTGTGTTTGGGACAGGAAAAGAGACCCAGTACTTC	CAWSVFGTGKETQYF
.	.	TRBV27	TRBJ1-3	TGTGCCAGCAGTTTAATTGGCAACTCTGGAAACACCATATATTTT	CASSLIGNSGNTIYF
.	.	TRBV30	TRBJ2-1	TGTGCCTGGAGTTTTCGTGGGAATGAGCAGTTCTTC	CAWSFRGNEQFF
.	few	TRBV25-1	TRBJ1-5	TGTGCCAGCAGTTTCAGTAATCAGCCCCAGCATTTT	CASSFSNQPQHF
TRBD1	.	TRBV7-8	TRBJ2-7	TGTGCCAGCAGCTTAGTCGGGACAGGGAGCTCCTACGAGCAGTACTTC	CASSLVGTGSSYEQYF
.	few	TRBV25-1	TRBJ2-1	TGTGCCAGCAGTGAATTAAGGGCAGGGTGGTACAATGAGCAGTTCTTC	CASSELRAGWYNEQFF
.	.	TRBV6-5	TRBJ1-2	TGTGCCAGCAGTTACTCGAGTGCACCCACAGGGAAAAGCTACACCTTC	CASSYSSAPTGKSYTF
TRBD1	.	TRBV2	TRBJ1-5	TGTGCCAGCAGCAACAGGGGGCTTCAGCCCCAGCATTTT	CASSNRGLQPQHF
.	.	TRBV27	TRBJ1-1	TGTGCCAGCACGGGGGGGATGAACACTGAAGCTTTCTTT	CASTGGMNTEAFF
.	few	TRBV19	TRBJ2-7	TGTGCCAGTAGTTTGGACGGAAGATCCTACGAGCAGTACTTC	CASSLDGRSYEQYF
TRBD1	.	TRBV5-1	TRBJ2-5	TGCGCCAGCAGCGCGGGACAGGGTCAAGAGACCCAGTACTTC	CASSAGQGQETQYF
.	.	TRBV5-5	TRBJ2-5	TGTGCCAGCAGCTTTCCTGGCGCAGGGGTTCAGTACTTC	CASSFPGAGVQYF
TRBD1	.	TRBV7-9	TRBJ2-7	TGTGCCAGCAGCCGGACAGGAGCCCTCCACGAGCAGTACTTC	CASSRTGALHEQYF
.	.	TRBV5-1	TRBJ1-1	TGCGCCAGCAGCTCCCGAGGGGGGCGGGACACTGAAGCTTTCTTT	CASSSRGGRDTEAFF
.	.	TRBV30	TRBJ1-3	TGTGCCTGGTCGCAGGGATCGGGAAACACCATATATTTT	CAWSQGSGNTIYF
TRBD1	.	TRBV7-3	TRBJ1-1	TGTGCCAGCAGTTCGGGACAGTACACTGAAGCTTTCTTT	CASSSGQYTEAFF
.	.	TRBV5-1	TRBJ1-1	TGCGCCAGCAGCTTGGGAGGCTCTCCGAACACTGAAGCTTTCTTT	CASSLGGSPNTEAFF
.	.	TRBV12-2	TRBJ2-5	TGTGCAAGTCCCAACCCCGGGACAGGGGGCTTGGGGACCCAGTACTTC	CASPNPGTGGLGTQYF
TRBD1	once	TRBV2	TRBJ2-7	TGTGCCAGCAGTGCAGGACAGGCCTACGAGCAGTACTTC	CASSAGQAYEQYF
.	.	TRBV19	TRBJ2-1	TGTGCCAGTAAGGGGGAGGCCTACAATGAGCAGTTCTTC	CASKGEAYNEQFF
TRBD1	.	TRBV7-2	TRBJ1-5	TGTGCCAGCAGCGCCGGACAGGGATCTCAGCCCCAGCATTTT	CASSAGQGSQPQHF
TRBD1	.	TRBV29-1	TRBJ1-2	TGCAGCGTTGAAGCAAGGACAGGGTCCGATGGCTACACCTTC	CSVEARTGSDGYTF
.	few	TRBV2	TRBJ2-3	TGTGCCAGCAGGGCCCGGACCACAGATACGCAGTATTTT	CASRARTTDTQYF
.	.	TRBV4-1	TRBJ2-7	TGCGCCAGCAGCCTCGTGTCGTCAGGGCGCTACGAGCAGTACTTC	CASSLVSSGRYEQYF
.	.	TRBV5-6	TRBJ1-6	TGTGCCAGCAGCGGAACAGGGAACTCACCCCTCCACTTT	CASSGTGNSPLHF
TRBD1	.	TRBV6-5	TRBJ1-4	TGTGCCAGCAGTTCCCGGGACAGGGGAAAACTGTTTTTT	CASSSRDRGKLFF
.	few	TRBV19	TRBJ1-5	TGTGCCAGTAGTATAGGGTACGGGACCAATCAGCCCCAGCATTTT	CASSIGYGTNQPQHF
.	.	TRBV30	TRBJ2-5	TGTGCCTGGAGTGTAGGTTTCGGGACCCAGTACTTC	CAWSVGFGTQYF